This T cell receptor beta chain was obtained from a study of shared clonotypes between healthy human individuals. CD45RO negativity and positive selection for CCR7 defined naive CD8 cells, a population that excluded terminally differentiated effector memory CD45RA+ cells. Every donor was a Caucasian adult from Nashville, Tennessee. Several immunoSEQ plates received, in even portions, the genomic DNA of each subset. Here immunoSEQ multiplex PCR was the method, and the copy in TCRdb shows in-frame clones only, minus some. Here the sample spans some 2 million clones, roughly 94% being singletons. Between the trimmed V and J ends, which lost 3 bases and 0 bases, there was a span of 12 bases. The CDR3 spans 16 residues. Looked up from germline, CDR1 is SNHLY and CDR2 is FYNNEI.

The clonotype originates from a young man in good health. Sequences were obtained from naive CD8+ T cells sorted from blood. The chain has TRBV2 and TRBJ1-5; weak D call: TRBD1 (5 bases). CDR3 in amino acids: CASSDGAAFSNQPQHF. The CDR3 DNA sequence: TGTGCCAGCAGTGACGGGGCAGCCTTTAGCAATCAGCCCCAGCATTTT.